Below are 14 T cell receptor beta chains sequenced from a single sample in a study of T cells in Graves' hyperthyroidism and ophthalmopathy (dated by TCRdb to about 2019). Library method: multiplex PCR. The sequencer listed for this sample is Illumina HiSeq 2000. The TCR beta CDR3 regions were amplified from RNA transcripts. The TCR CDR3 was subjected to a first round of RT-PCR using the HTBI primer set and the Qiagen OneStep RT-PCR kit. The public reads were reprocessed in TCRdb via fastp at Q25 and MiXCR, keeping in-frame beta chains. Every entry covers one CDR3 protein and lists the most common genes and DNA from its rows. The sample contains fewer than 400,000 distinct CDR3 sequences, more than 13% of them found a single time. The biggest ten clones account for around 27% of the sample. The specimen was blood. These receptors were taken from a man aged 45 to 65 with Graves' ophthalmopathy.

This clonotype was observed a handful of times. The chain joins TRBV18 to TRBJ2-1; tentatively, D is TRBD1 (5 bases). This CDR3 spans 14 amino acids. The ends were cut back, 3 bases at V and 2 bases at J, with 8 bases in the middle. Germline CDR1 reads KGHSH; CDR2 reads LQKENI. Written as DNA, the CDR3 is TGTGCCAGCTCACCTCAGGGAACCTACAATGAGCAGTTCTTC. It specifies CASSPQGTYNEQFF. Full variable domain (missing parts from reference TRBV18 and TRBJ2-1): NAGVMQNPRHLVRRRGQEARLRCSPMKGHSHVYWYRQLPEEGLKFMVYLQKENIIDESGMPKERFSAEFPKEGPSILRIQQVVRGDSAAYFCASSPQGTYNEQFFGPGTRLTVL.

This clonotype was recorded at least ten times. This chain links TRBV7-9 with TRBJ2-7; perhaps TRBD1 as D (5 bases). CDR1 SEHNR and CDR2 FQNEAQ come from the germline V gene (reference sequence). The CDR3 length is 15 residues. Trimming shortened V by 0 bases and J by 3 bases, and 12 bases separated the two germline ends. The CDR3 DNA follows: TGTGCCAGCAGCTTAGCGGAAGGGGTAGACTACGAGCAGTACTTC. Its protein product is CASSLAEGVDYEQYF. Drawing the rest from reference TRBV7-9 and TRBJ2-7, the complete variable domain is DTGVSQNPRHKITKRGQNVTFRCDPISEHNRLYWYRQTLGQGPEFLTYFQNEAQLEKSRLLSDRFSAERPKGSFSTLEIQRTEQGDSAMYLCASSLAEGVDYEQYFGPGTRLTVT.

Only a few counts were recorded for this clonotype. This sequence joins TRBV5-1 and TRBJ2-6, with TRBD1 matching over 8 bases. J was trimmed by 3 bases and V by 2 bases; bases with no gene match: 4. From germline, CDR1 is SGHRS and CDR2 YFSETQ. The CDR3 is 16 residues long. In nucleotides, the CDR3 is TGCGCCAGCAGCTTCGCAGGGGGCGGTGGGGCCAACGTCCTGACTTTC. Translating gives CASSFAGGGGANVLTF.

This clonotype occurred many times. The chain has TRBV28 and TRBJ2-3; D is perhaps TRBD2 (6 bases). The germline CDR1 and CDR2 sequences are MDHEN and SYDVKM. This CDR3 is built from 15 residues. The V end lost 6 bases, the J end lost 1 base, and 14 bases lay between the germline ends. In nucleotides, the CDR3 is TGTGCCAGCAGATTCCGGGACTCGCGCACAGATACGCAGTATTTT. This sequence encodes CASRFRDSRTDTQYF.

This clonotype was counted many times. The chain is built from TRBV7-2 and TRBJ2-1, with 10 bases that match TRBD2. Germline CDR1 and CDR2: SGHTA and FQGNSA. The CDR3 has 15 residues. Germline trimming cut 2 bases from V and 6 bases from J; bases unmatched to any gene: 4. The CDR3 loop is CASSLTSGNSNEQFF. Written as DNA, the CDR3 is TGTGCCAGCAGCTTAACTAGCGGGAATTCCAATGAGCAGTTCTTC.

This clonotype was counted ten times or more. The rearrangement joins TRBV3-1 to TRBJ2-4, with TRBD2 as a possible D gene (5 bases). The germline gives CDR1 LGHDT, CDR2 YNNKEL (reference sequence). The CDR3 length is 14 residues. The V and J ends lost 4 bases and 9 bases respectively, with 16 bases between them. CDR3 DNA sequence: TGTGCCAGCAGCCCTACAACTAGTTCGATCATTCAGTACTTC. Its translation: CASSPTTSSIIQYF.

The sample holds many counts of this clonotype. J is TRBJ2-1 and V is TRBV20-1; TRBD2 matches at 8 bases. V shed 1 base, J shed 0 bases, and the junction held 5 bases outside the gene matches. CDR1 is DFQATT and CDR2 is SNEGSKA in the germline V gene (reference sequence). The CDR3 is 16 residues long. The CDR3 here is CSARASGPDSYNEQFF. Here the CDR3 DNA reads TGCAGTGCTAGAGCTAGCGGGCCCGACTCCTACAATGAGCAGTTCTTC.

This chain uses TRBV29-1 with TRBJ2-1; 7 positions match TRBD2. With 4 bases clipped from V and 4 bases from J, the junction kept 19 bases outside the gene matches. The germline V gene encodes CDR1 SQVTM and CDR2 ANQGSEA. The CDR3 loop spans 18 amino acids. The CDR3 sequence is CSVGSPREKGMGYNEQFF. The CDR3 bases are TGCAGCGTTGGTTCCCCGCGGGAGAAGGGAATGGGATACAATGAGCAGTTCTTC.

This clonotype was observed at least ten times. The chain joins TRBV13 to TRBJ2-5; D gene unclear. In germline, CDR1 is PRHDT, CDR2 FYEKMQ (reference sequence). The CDR3 is made up of 14 amino acids. V gave up 8 bases and J gave up 5 bases, with 18 bases separating them. The CDR3 protein is CASSPGRAGETQYF. The CDR3 bases are TGTGCCAGCTCCCCCGGCCGGGCCGGGGAGACCCAGTACTTC.

This clonotype was counted many times. The V and J genes are TRBV5-1 and TRBJ2-1, with 10 nucleotides matching TRBD2. CDR1 is SGHRS and CDR2 is YFSETQ in the germline V gene. The length of the CDR3 is 15 residues. J lost 5 bases, V lost 6 bases, and 8 bases had no gene match. The DNA for the CDR3 is TGCGCCAGCAAACTAGCGGGATCTGGAGACAATGAGCAGTTCTTC. The encoded protein is CASKLAGSGDNEQFF.

The chain employs TRBV4-1 and TRBJ2-3; D gene unclear. This CDR3 spans 15 amino acids. V dropped 1 base and J dropped 0 bases, with 8 bases sitting between them. Germline loops: CDR1 MGHRA, CDR2 YSYEKL. The CDR3 coding sequence is TGCGCCAGCAGCCAAGTCCGACCTAGCACAGATACGCAGTATTTT. This encodes CASSQVRPSTDTQYF.

This clonotype has a count of ten or more. The chain joins TRBV28 to TRBJ2-7; 9 nucleotides agree with TRBD2. There are 16 residues in the CDR3. Looked up from germline, CDR1 is MDHEN and CDR2 is SYDVKM. V gave up 2 bases and J gave up 4 bases; unmatched junction bases: 9. This CDR3 is CASSLPGLAQQYEQYF. The CDR3 nucleotides read TGTGCCAGCAGTTTACCTGGACTAGCGCAACAATACGAGCAGTACTTC.

This clonotype was seen a single time. This chain connects TRBV19 to TRBJ1-5; possible D gene TRBD1, 6 bases. The V gene's germline CDR1 is LNHDA and CDR2 SQIVND (reference sequence). V was shortened by 3 bases and J by 7 bases, with 22 bases between the two germline ends. This CDR3 contains 17 residues. The CDR3 DNA is TGTGCCAGTAGTATGCGGTCAGGGGCTACCCGCGGGCAGCCCCAGCATTTT. Amino acids: CASSMRSGATRGQPQHF.

The chain uses TRBV5-1 and TRBJ1-3; TRBD1 matches 10 bases. J lost 5 bases, V lost 0 bases, and 5 bases had no gene match. Per germline, CDR1 SGHRS and CDR2 YFSETQ. The CDR3 has 16 amino acids. CDR3 nucleotide sequence: TGCGCCAGCAGCTTGGGACAGGGGGCAACGAGAAACACCATATATTTT. It translates to CASSLGQGATRNTIYF. The whole variable domain, filled in from reference TRBV5-1 and TRBJ1-3, reads KAGVTQTPRYLIKTRGQQVTLSCSPISGHRSVSWYQQTPGQGLQFLFEYFSETQRNKGNFPGRFSGRQFSNSRSEMNVSTLELGDSALYLCASSLGQGATRNTIYFGEGSWLTVV.